What follows describes a single T cell receptor (beta chain). These data are taken from a study of blood T cell repertoires in COVID-19. Whole-study context: From T cells, B-cell-depleted T cells, or PBMCs came the material, which was cDNA or gDNA.

The CDR3 contains 14 residues. Trimming removed 7 bases from V and 3 bases from J; junction bases left unmatched: 7. From germline, CDR1 is KGHDR and CDR2 SFDVKD. Authors' analysis steps: It was from reference gene primer amplification that nucleated cell counts were estimated. Assay: immunoSEQ multiplex PCR; the TCRdb copy retains only in-frame clones and omits some. V and J calls and clone size come straight from that table; D and trimming were deduced from the DNA. The sample includes 150,000 or so clones, around 80% seen only once; the top ten take about 8%. The chain is built from TRBV24-1 and TRBJ1-1; 7 bases align to TRBD1. The sequenced sample consisted of peripheral blood. The TCR sequence derives from a woman in her sixties or seventies with acute or convalescent COVID-19. CDR3 loop: CATRDREIDTEAFF. DNA of the CDR3: TGTGCCACCAGAGACAGGGAGATTGACACTGAAGCTTTCTTT.